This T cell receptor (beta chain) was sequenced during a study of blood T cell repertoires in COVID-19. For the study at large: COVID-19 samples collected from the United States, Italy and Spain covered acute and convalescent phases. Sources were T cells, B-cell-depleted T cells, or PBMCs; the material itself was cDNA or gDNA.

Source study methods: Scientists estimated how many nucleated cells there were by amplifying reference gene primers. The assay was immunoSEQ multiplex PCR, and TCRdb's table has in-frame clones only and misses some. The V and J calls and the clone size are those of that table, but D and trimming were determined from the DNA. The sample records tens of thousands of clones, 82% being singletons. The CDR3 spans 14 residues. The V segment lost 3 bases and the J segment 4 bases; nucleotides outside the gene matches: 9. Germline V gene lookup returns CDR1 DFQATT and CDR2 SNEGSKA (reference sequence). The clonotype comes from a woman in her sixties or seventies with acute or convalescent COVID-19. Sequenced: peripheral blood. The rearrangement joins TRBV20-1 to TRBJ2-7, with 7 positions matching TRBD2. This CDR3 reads CSASERLAAYEQYF. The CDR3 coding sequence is TGCAGTGCTAGTGAAAGACTAGCAGCTTACGAGCAGTACTTC.